This T cell receptor (beta chain) was sequenced during a study of blood T cell repertoires in COVID-19. The germline CDR1 and CDR2 sequences are LGHNA and YSLEER. With 0 bases removed from V and 4 bases from J, the gap between germline ends came to 12 bases. The CDR3 is made up of 15 amino acids. Participant reports of clinical history set cohort assignment. Authors' processing steps: Using reference gene primer amplification, nucleated cell counts were estimated. Assay: immunoSEQ multiplex PCR; the TCRdb copy retains only in-frame clones and omits some. The V and J calls and the clone size are those of that table, but D and trimming were determined from the DNA. The sample holds about 480,000 clones, 85% to 90% seen once.

The source material was PBMCs or T cells enriched from blood (not recorded which). This clonotype was obtained from a woman in her 40s who had recovered from COVID-19. The chain combines TRBV4-3 with TRBJ1-2; D remains ambiguous. CDR3 residues: CASSQEAGIGYGYTF. As DNA, the CDR3 is TGCGCCAGCAGCCAAGAAGCGGGGATTGGCTATGGCTACACCTTC.